The 5 T cell receptor beta chains presented below share a single source sample, sequenced in a study of T cell repertoires in cytomegalovirus infection. Each CDR3 protein gets one entry after TCRdb re-called the reads with MiXCR. Of around 170,000 distinct CDR3 sequences in the sample, about a sixth were seen once. The material sequenced was CD8+ T cells from PBMCs. The origin of the receptors is a human donor in good health (CMV status not recorded). Some clones in this sample may be carry-over from other donors' samples.

This clonotype was found a few times. This chain joins TRBV5-6 and TRBJ2-7, with 8 bases that match TRBD2. V dropped 0 bases and J dropped 2; count of bases not matched to a gene: 4. Germline loops: CDR1 SGHDT, CDR2 YYEEEE. The CDR3 runs to 15 residues. The DNA of the CDR3 is TGTGCCAGCAGCTTGGTGCGGCGGGAGGCCTACGAGCAGTACTTC. It encodes CASSLVRREAYEQYF.

The rearrangement links TRBV11-3 to TRBJ1-3, with 7 bases fitting TRBD1. The V gene end was trimmed by 5 bases and the J gene end by 0 bases; junction bases not matched to a gene: 4. CDR3 size: 15 residues. Germline values: CDR1 SGHNT, CDR2 YENEEA. The DNA of the CDR3 is TGTGCCAGCAGCCAGGGGGGGTCCTCTGGAAACACCATATATTTT. The encoded protein is CASSQGGSSGNTIYF. Full variable domain (outside the CDR3, taken from reference TRBV11-3 and TRBJ1-3): EAGVVQSPRYKIIEKKQPVAFWCNPISGHNTLYWYLQNLGQGPELLIRYENEEAVDDSQLPKDRFSAERLKGVDSTLKIQPAELGDSAVYLCASSQGGSSGNTIYFGEGSWLTVV.

This rearrangement joins TRBV28 to TRBJ2-7; 8 positions agree with TRBD2. The junction had 4 bases not matched to a gene; V was cut back by 2 bases and J by 1 base. Germline CDR1 reads MDHEN; CDR2 reads SYDVKM. The CDR3 consists of 15 residues. In DNA, the CDR3 is TGTGCCAGCAGTTTACGCGGGAGGCCTTCCTACGAGCAGTACTTC. Protein: CASSLRGRPSYEQYF.

V usage is TRBV28 and J usage is TRBJ2-7; 8 positions match TRBD2. The CDR3 has 14 residues. Germline V gene data show CDR1 as MDHEN and CDR2 as SYDVKM. V lost 5 bases, J lost 6 bases, and 9 bases stayed unmatched. The CDR3 DNA reads TGTGCCAGCAGTCTGACGGGACTAGTTTTCGAGCAGTACTTC. This gives the protein CASSLTGLVFEQYF.

This clonotype was counted a few times. V gene TRBV25-1 combines with J gene TRBJ1-2, with 8 bases lining up with TRBD1. V was pared by 2 bases and J by 2 bases, with 7 bases of the junction left unmatched. The CDR3 runs 16 residues. Germline lookup yields CDR1 MGHDK and CDR2 SYGVNS. Here the CDR3 reads CASSEGRRDRNYGYTF. As DNA, the CDR3 is TGTGCCAGCAGTGAAGGGCGAAGGGACAGGAACTATGGCTACACCTTC.